This T cell receptor (beta chain) stems from a study of T cells after yellow fever vaccination. Study overall: Fractions of limited cellularity were prepared by means of SMART-Seq v4 Ultra Low Input. Broader study findings: Researchers noted that a small share of clonotypes showed up in both CD4 and CD8 compartments. The study re-detected most primary-vaccination clones after the booster (96% CD4, roughly 85% CD8).

V shed 5 bases and J shed 5 bases, with 10 bases lying between them. Germline V gene lookup returns CDR1 SGHVS and CDR2 FNYEAQ. The CDR3 sequence is 12 residues long. UMIs and a universal primer site were added when TCR cDNA was made by 5'RACE template switching. Using its own MiXCR run on the 5' RACE reads, TCRdb lists one record per CDR3 protein. The repertoire has 250,000 to 350,000 distinct CDR3 sequences, around 6.8% of them found once; the top ten carry over 15%. This clonotype was counted at least ten times. Antigen unknown. This TCR was sampled from a man aged 18 to 35 who received the YFV17D yellow fever vaccine. Material: PBMCs, obtained roughly 45 days after the first yellow fever vaccination. The genes are TRBV7-6 and TRBJ2-7; the D gene is possibly TRBD1 (6 bases). The CDR3 region is CASSPTGNEQYF. The CDR3 DNA is TGTGCCAGCAGCCCCACAGGGAACGAGCAGTACTTC.